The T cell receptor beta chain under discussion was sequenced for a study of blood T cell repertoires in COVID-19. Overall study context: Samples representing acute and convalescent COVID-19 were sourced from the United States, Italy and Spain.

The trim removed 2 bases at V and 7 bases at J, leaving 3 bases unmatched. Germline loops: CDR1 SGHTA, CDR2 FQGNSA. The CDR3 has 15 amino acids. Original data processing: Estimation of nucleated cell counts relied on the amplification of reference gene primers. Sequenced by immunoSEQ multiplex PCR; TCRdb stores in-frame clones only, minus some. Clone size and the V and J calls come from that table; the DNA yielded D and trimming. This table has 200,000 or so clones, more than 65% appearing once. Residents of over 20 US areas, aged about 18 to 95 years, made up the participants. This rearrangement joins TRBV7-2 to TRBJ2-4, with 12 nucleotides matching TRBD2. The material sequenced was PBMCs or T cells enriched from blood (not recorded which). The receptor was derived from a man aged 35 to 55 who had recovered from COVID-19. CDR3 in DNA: TGTGCCAGCAGCTTAACCGGGACTAGCGGGAACATTCAGTACTTC. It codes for CASSLTGTSGNIQYF.